This T cell receptor (beta chain) emerged from a study of T cells after yellow fever vaccination. Study-level points and caveats: At about 97% for CD4 and about 91% for CD8, most primary-vaccination clones showed up again after the booster. Contamination of FACS-sorted repertoires by abundant clonotypes from the bulk population could occur.

V gave up 3 bases and J gave up 10 bases; unmatched junction bases: 12. CDR3 size: 16 residues. Germline V gene data show CDR1 as SGHVS and CDR2 as FNYEAQ. 5'RACE template switching added a universal primer site and UMIs to TCR cDNA. TCRdb itself ran the 5' RACE reads through MiXCR, one entry per CDR3 protein. The table shows approximately 350,000 distinct CDR3 sequences, with 11% occurring only once. Note on this clonotype: Its antigen is currently unknown.

The input for sequencing was PBMCs, taken on the day of the first yellow fever vaccination. This chain connects TRBV7-6 to TRBJ2-1, with 10 bases fitting TRBD2. The TCR originated in a man aged 18 to 35 who received the YFV17D yellow fever vaccine. CDR3 in DNA: TGTGCCAGCAGCTTGTACAGCGGGGGGGCCGGTTGGGAGCAGTTCTTC. This codes for CASSLYSGGAGWEQFF.